The present T cell receptor beta chain was sequenced within a study of graft-versus-host responses after intestinal transplantation. On this clone: The antigen is undetermined.

Study-level points and caveats: Early post-transplant HvG declines tracked with peak circulating GvH clone levels.

Graft material was processed, releasing intraepithelial and lamina propria lymphocytes. Using immunoSEQ multiplex PCR, the repertoire was profiled, and TCRdb retains in-frame clones only, with some absent. The table shows about 18,000 clones, with about 80% occurring only once. Sequenced material: ileum tissue, taken 17 days after transplant. The clonotype comes from a human patient who received an intestinal transplant, so some T cells may come from the graft donor.

For the CDR3, the DNA is TGCAGCGTTGAAGATGTGAGGCAGACCTATGGCTACACCTTC. Its translation: CSVEDVRQTYGYTF. V is TRBV29-1 and J is TRBJ1-2, with D hard to call. The CDR3 contains 14 residues. Germline V gives CDR1 SQVTM, CDR2 ANQGSEA. V lost 0 bases and J lost 4, with 12 bases in between.